The rows below give T cell receptor beta chains drawn from one sample of a study of cytomegalovirus exposure and HLA in healthy donors. Measured with immunoSEQ multiplex PCR; TCRdb has only the in-frame clones, and not every one. The sample has some 100,000 clones; about 77% are singletons. Source material: PBMCs. Every receptor here comes from a woman aged 18 to 35 in good health and CMV-seropositive. CDR3s include the opening cysteine and the closing phenylalanine or tryptophan. The D gene is left open where the match is weak. Size is omitted from some rows. Given values are once, few, many or a class for expanded clones.

V	size	length	J	D	CDR3	DNA
TRBV28	NA	12	TRBJ1-2	NA	CASGASNYGYTF	TGTGCCAGCGGGGCCTCGAACTATGGCTACACCTTC
TRBV4-1	once	15	TRBJ2-7	NA	CASSQGTGGAYEQYF	TGCGCCAGCAGCCAAGGCACAGGGGGGGCCTACGAGCAGTACTTC
TRBV9	NA	16	TRBJ2-3	NA	CASSVVGAGYPGTQYF	TGTGCCAGCAGCGTAGTGGGTGCGGGATATCCGGGTACGCAGTATTTT
TRBV30	NA	11	TRBJ1-1	NA	CAWVMNTEAFF	TGTGCCTGGGTTATGAACACTGAAGCTTTCTTT
TRBV25-1	once	12	TRBJ2-1	NA	CASSEVYNEQFF	TGTGCCAGCAGTGAAGTATACAATGAGCAGTTCTTC
TRBV7-9	NA	14	TRBJ1-2	NA	CASSFGGGIYGYTF	TGTGCCAGCAGCTTTGGGGGGGGCATCTATGGCTACACCTTC
TRBV27	NA	17	TRBJ2-4	NA	CASSPWGVSSRLEFQYF	TGTGCCAGCAGTCCCTGGGGGGTTAGCAGCCGACTAGAGTTTCAGTACTTC
TRBV27	NA	16	TRBJ2-7	TRBD2	CASSLSRSSGIYEQYF	TGTGCCAGCAGTTTATCGAGGTCTAGCGGGATTTACGAGCAGTACTTC
TRBV19	NA	14	TRBJ2-7	TRBD1	CASSIGQGAGEQYF	TGTGCCAGTAGTATAGGACAGGGGGCTGGAGAGCAGTACTTC
TRBV28	few	15	TRBJ1-1	NA	CASSTATLMNTEAFF	TGTGCCAGCAGCACAGCCACTCTCATGAACACTGAAGCTTTCTTT
TRBV19	NA	19	TRBJ2-1	TRBD2	CASSPGGLAGGQYYNEQFF	TGTGCCAGTAGCCCCGGGGGACTAGCGGGAGGGCAGTACTACAATGAGCAGTTCTTC
TRBV7-7	few	15	TRBJ2-1	TRBD1	CASSLGTGSYNEQFF	TGTGCCAGCAGCTTAGGGACAGGCAGCTACAATGAGCAGTTCTTC
TRBV29-1	few	21	TRBJ2-7	TRBD2	CSVTGQGRKVTSGRVSYEQYF	TGCAGCGTTACCGGACAGGGTAGGAAGGTAACTAGCGGGAGAGTTTCCTACGAGCAGTACTTC
TRBV10-3	NA	13	TRBJ2-5	NA	CATVGDKPETQYF	TGTGCCACAGTAGGGGACAAGCCTGAGACCCAGTACTTC
TRBV7-3	NA	16	TRBJ2-2	TRBD2	CASSKLAGGYTGELFF	TGTGCCAGCAGCAAACTAGCGGGAGGGTACACCGGGGAGCTGTTTTTT
TRBV10-3	once	17	TRBJ2-1	TRBD2	CAISRTDLGDYGDEQFF	TGTGCCATCAGTCGCACGGACCTGGGGGACTATGGCGATGAGCAGTTCTTC
TRBV27	NA	16	TRBJ2-1	TRBD2	CASTLWVEREEVGQFF	TGTGCCAGCACCCTCTGGGTGGAGCGGGAGGAGGTTGGGCAGTTCTTC
TRBV19	NA	17	TRBJ2-5	NA	CASSNRDSYDAQETQYF	TGTGCCAGTAGCAACCGGGACTCGTACGATGCCCAAGAGACCCAGTACTTC
TRBV21-1	NA	14	TRBJ2-7	NA	CASPNGPEGYEQYF	TGTGCCAGCCCCAACGGACCGGAGGGCTACGAGCAGTACTTC
TRBV28	NA	15	TRBJ2-1	TRBD2	CASSSTSGRYNEQFF	TGTGCCAGCAGTTCAACTAGCGGGAGGTACAATGAGCAGTTCTTC
TRBV6-4	NA	16	TRBJ2-2	TRBD2	CASSDEAGEGTGELFF	TGTGCCAGCAGCGACGAGGCGGGAGAAGGAACCGGGGAGCTGTTTTTT
TRBV10-3	NA	14	TRBJ2-7	TRBD2	CAIRGLAGGSEQYF	TGTGCCATCAGGGGACTAGCGGGAGGTAGCGAGCAGTACTTC
TRBV19	once	15	TRBJ2-7	TRBD2	CASSIASGASYEQYF	TGTGCCAGTAGTATTGCTAGCGGGGCCTCCTACGAGCAGTACTTC
TRBV10-3	NA	16	TRBJ2-3	TRBD2	CAIRADLAGRTDTQYF	TGTGCCATCAGGGCCGACCTAGCGGGACGCACAGATACGCAGTATTTT
TRBV28	NA	16	TRBJ2-7	TRBD2	CASSSGLAGGFYEQYF	TGTGCCAGCAGTTCTGGACTAGCGGGGGGATTTTACGAGCAGTACTTC
TRBV27	NA	13	TRBJ2-7	NA	CASSQGWSYEQYF	TGTGCCAGCAGTCAGGGTTGGTCCTACGAGCAGTACTTC
TRBV5-1	once	16	TRBJ2-2	TRBD2	CASSLLAGANTGELFF	TGCGCCAGCAGCTTACTAGCGGGAGCGAACACCGGGGAGCTGTTTTTT
TRBV7-2	NA	15	TRBJ1-4	NA	CASSLVRGFGEKLFF	TGTGCCAGCAGCTTAGTTCGAGGGTTCGGTGAAAAACTGTTTTTT
TRBV18	NA	14	TRBJ2-3	TRBD1	CASSPGQVTDTQYF	TGTGCCAGCTCACCAGGACAGGTCACAGATACGCAGTATTTT
TRBV6-5	once	13	TRBJ2-7	TRBD2	CASSRTSGHEQYF	TGTGCCAGCAGTCGGACTAGCGGGCACGAGCAGTACTTC
TRBV4-1	NA	16	TRBJ2-7	TRBD2	CASSQSLAGVRYEQYF	TGCGCCAGCAGCCAGAGTTTAGCGGGAGTACGGTACGAGCAGTACTTC
TRBV7-9	NA	15	TRBJ2-3	TRBD1	CASSERVKGADTQYF	TGTGCCAGCAGCGAACGCGTCAAGGGGGCCGATACGCAGTATTTT
TRBV7-9	NA	13	TRBJ2-7	NA	CASRSGGGLEQYF	TGTGCCAGCCGCAGCGGAGGGGGCCTCGAGCAGTACTTC
TRBV13	NA	15	TRBJ2-7	TRBD1	CASSVRDRSSYEQYF	TGTGCCAGCAGCGTTAGGGACAGGAGCTCCTACGAGCAGTACTTC
TRBV11-2	NA	14	TRBJ2-7	NA	CASSLDGYYSEQYF	TGTGCCAGCAGCTTAGACGGATATTACAGCGAGCAGTACTTC
TRBV5-1	NA	15	TRBJ2-7	TRBD2	CASSLVGTSSYEQYF	TGCGCCAGCAGCTTGGTGGGGACTAGCTCCTACGAGCAGTACTTC
TRBV30	NA	13	TRBJ1-1	NA	CAWKKDINTEAFF	TGTGCCTGGAAAAAGGACATTAACACTGAAGCTTTCTTT
TRBV11-2	NA	15	TRBJ1-1	NA	CASSLKGDLKTEAFF	TGTGCCAGCAGCTTAAAGGGGGATCTGAAGACTGAAGCTTTCTTT